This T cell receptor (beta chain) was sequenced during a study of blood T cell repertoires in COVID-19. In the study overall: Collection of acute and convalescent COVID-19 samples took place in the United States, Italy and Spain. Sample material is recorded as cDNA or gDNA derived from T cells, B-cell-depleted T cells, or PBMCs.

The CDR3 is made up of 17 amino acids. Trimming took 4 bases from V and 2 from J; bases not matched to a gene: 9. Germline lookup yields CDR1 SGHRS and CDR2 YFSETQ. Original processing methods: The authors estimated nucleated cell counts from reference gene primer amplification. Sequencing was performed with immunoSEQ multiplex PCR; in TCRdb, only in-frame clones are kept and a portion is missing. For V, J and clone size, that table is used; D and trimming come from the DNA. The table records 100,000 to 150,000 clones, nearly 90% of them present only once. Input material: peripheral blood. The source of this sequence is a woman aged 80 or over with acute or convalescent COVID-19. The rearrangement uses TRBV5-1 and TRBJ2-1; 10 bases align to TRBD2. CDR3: CASSPVGAGGTYNEQFF. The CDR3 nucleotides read TGCGCCAGCAGCCCCGTAGGAGCGGGAGGGACCTACAATGAGCAGTTCTTC.